This T cell receptor (beta chain) was sequenced during a study of human T cells and chemical hapten exposure (dated by TCRdb to the early 2020s). With respect to the entire study: Libraries were pooled for sequencing, and per-sample TCR yields varied mainly because of small differences in library volumes within the pool. Peripheral blood TCR repertoire changes were tracked in vivo in alopecia patients during primary and secondary sensitization to the hapten diphenylcyclopropenone (DPC). From each blood RNA sample, both TCR alpha and TCR beta chains were sequenced. The paper as a whole reports these results and caveats: DPC sensitization did not change how many TCRs were above 1 in 1000 frequency, and no evidence was found of alterations in global repertoire structure. After repeated subsampling, the strength of the expansion versus patch-test correlation and the threshold at which it became significant changed.

This clonotype has ten or more counts. The clone's antigen remains unknown. No per-base quality is available; no much larger clone lies one base away. The library was produced with RACE. Sequencing instrument: NextSeq 500. Library preparation attached unique molecular identifiers to individual cDNA molecules for quantitative, reproducible TCR counting. On the study's bioinformatics: Samples had a median of around 92,000 TCRs, with a range from 23,224 to 690,600. The Decombinator software suite was used to annotate the V, J and CDR3 of the TCR reads. For PS versus PT1 abundance plots, all samples were subsampled to the same number of TCRs (28,000). Expanded TCRs were defined as absent before sensitization and observed at least eight times at the 2-week time point. Through fastp at Q25 and MiXCR, TCRdb rebuilt clones from the public reads, retaining in-frame beta chains. Every distinct CDR3 protein forms one entry, paired with its most common genes and DNA. These V and J calls are TCRdb output, not the study's own analysis. For this sample there are around 47,000 distinct CDR3 sequences; 3% to 4.5% appear just once. Roughly 5.9% of the sample belongs to the ten largest clones.

In the paper's terms, the time point label means: healthy volunteer bleed at 6 weeks. Unfractionated whole blood was collected in Tempus Blood RNA tubes, and total RNA was extracted from that blood. Roughly five healthy volunteers acted as controls for TCR sequencing and had blood drawn at day 0, 2 weeks and 6 weeks. The CDR3 holds 15 amino acids from the cysteine to the phenylalanine. Just CDR3 DNA is preserved here, 45 bases in frame from base 1. V loses 0 bases at its end and J loses 1 base; junction bases beyond the gene matches: 3. CDR1 and CDR2 are drawn from the germline V gene (reference sequence): DFQATT, SNEGSKA.

Here the chain combines TRBV20-1 and TRBJ2-4, and 7 junctional nucleotides match TRBD2. This TCR came from a human donor in good health. Some clones in this sample may be carry-over from other donors' samples. The sequencing input was whole blood. The CDR3 protein sequence reads: CSAREGGVAKNIQYF. The DNA reads TGCAGTGCTAGAGAGGGAGGGGTGGCCAAAAACATTCAGTACTTC.